This T cell receptor beta chain was recorded in a study of blood T cell repertoires in COVID-19. About the research overall: Some COVID-19 samples were acute and others convalescent; all came from the United States, Italy and Spain.

Original methodology: Researchers report that nucleated cell counts were estimated from reference gene primer amplification. Generated by immunoSEQ multiplex PCR, the TCRdb table keeps only in-frame clones and is missing some. D and trimming come from the DNA, and the V and J calls and clone size come from that table. This sample has roughly 40,000 clones, with about 89% found just once. J gave up 8 bases and V 6 bases, and 14 bases lay outside the gene matches. This CDR3 has 15 residues. Germline loops: CDR1 SNHLY, CDR2 FYNNEI. This rearrangement joins TRBV2 to TRBJ1-2, with 8 bases that match TRBD1. Sequencing was done on a sample of peripheral blood. This receptor was taken from a human donor in a cohort sampled during active COVID-19. DNA for the CDR3: TGTGCCAGCAGGACGGGACAGGCGAGGATTTGGGGCTACACCTTC. Its protein product is CASRTGQARIWGYTF. Combining the CDR3 with reference TRBV2 and TRBJ1-2 gives the whole variable domain EPEVTQTPSHQVTQMGQEVILRCVPISNHLYFYWYRQILGQKVEFLVSFYNNEISEKSEIFDDQFSVERPDGSNFTLKIRSTKLEDSAMYFCASRTGQARIWGYTFGSGTRLTVV.